The 12 T cell receptor beta chains given below trace back to one sample, sequenced in a study. MiXCR was run by TCRdb on the 5' RACE reads, yielding one entry per CDR3 protein. The table has 40,000 to 65,000 distinct CDR3 sequences, approximately 23% seen once. Sequenced sample: tumor-infiltrating naive CD4+ T cells sorted from the breast tumor. Subset: naive CD4+ T cells, CD4+CD45RA+CD25-. The receptors derive from a female donor with breast cancer.

The chain carries TRBV6-5 and TRBJ1-1; D gene ambiguous. V lost 6 bases and J lost 1, with 12 bases in between. Looked up from germline, CDR1 is MNHEY and CDR2 is SVGAGI. The CDR3 runs 14 residues. Here the CDR3 reads CASRPWDSNTEAFF. The CDR3 DNA reads as TGTGCCAGCAGACCGTGGGATTCGAACACTGAAGCTTTCTTT.

Points on this clonotype: The germline gene is not matched at one end of the junction; a read error may be the cause. The CDR3 sequence is CTSSGDRAGQETQCF. DNA of the CDR3: TGCACCAGCAGCGGGGACAGGGCCGGTCAAGAGACCCAGTGCTTC. The chain joins TRBV5-1 to TRBJ2-5; 9 bases map to TRBD1. This CDR3 has 15 amino acids. In germline, CDR1 is SGHRS, CDR2 YFSETQ.

As regards this clonotype: One junction end does not reproduce the germline sequence, and a read error may be involved. The V call is TRBV29-1, the J call TRBJ2-3; D is uncertain. The CDR3 is 13 amino acids. CDR1 is SQVTM, CDR2 ANQGSEA, per germline. CDR3 loop: CSVEVGGTETQYF. The CDR3 DNA is TGCAGCGTTGAAGTTGGCGGCACAGAGACGCAGTATTTT.

The chain uses TRBV12-3 or TRBV12-4 and TRBJ2-1, with 8 bases identical to TRBD2. V shed 2 bases, J shed 4 bases, and the junction held 10 bases outside the gene matches. The CDR3 contains 17 residues. The CDR3 is CASSLLSGTSGYNEQFF. CDR3 nucleotides: TGTGCCAGCAGTTTACTATCCGGGACTAGTGGGTACAATGAGCAGTTCTTC.

The chain couples TRBV7-2 to TRBJ1-2; the D is unclear. The CDR3 runs 14 residues. V lost 5 bases, J lost 3 bases, and 13 bases lay in between. Germline V gives CDR1 SGHTA, CDR2 FQGNSA. The CDR3, as DNA: TGTGCCAGCAGCCTAGGGTCCGGTGACTATGGCTACACCTTC. It translates to CASSLGSGDYGYTF.

This clonotype was counted at least ten times. V and J are TRBV4-2 and TRBJ2-7; 10 bases line up with TRBD2. The CDR3 extends over 16 amino acids. Germline V gene data show CDR1 as LGHNA and CDR2 as YNFKEQ. Losses at the gene ends were 1 base for V and 1 base for J; bases not matched to a gene: 4. The CDR3 coding sequence is TGTGCCAGCAGCCAAGCTAGCGGGAGATTTTCCTACGAGCAGTACTTC. Translation gives CASSQASGRFSYEQYF.

This clonotype was seen a handful of times. This chain links TRBV20-1 with TRBJ2-1; D might be TRBD2 (6 bases). This CDR3 has 15 residues. Germline loops: CDR1 DFQATT, CDR2 SNEGSKA (reference sequence). Trimming took 0 bases from V and 6 from J, leaving 15 bases between them. The CDR3 protein is CSARDAGKGINEQFF. The CDR3 DNA sequence: TGCAGTGCTAGAGATGCGGGAAAGGGTATCAATGAGCAGTTCTTC.

The rearrangement links TRBV6-5 to TRBJ1-1; TRBD1 might be the D (5 bases). Trimming took 6 bases from V and 8 from J, leaving 16 bases between them. The CDR3 consists of 13 residues. Per germline, CDR1 MNHEY and CDR2 SVGAGI. In DNA form, the CDR3 reads TGTGCCAGCAGGGGGGGTGGAGGGTGGGAAGCTTTCTTT. Its protein is CASRGGGGWEAFF.

This clonotype was seen more than once but under ten times. V and J are TRBV7-7 and TRBJ2-3; D unclear. The CDR3 is made up of 13 amino acids. Trimming took 6 bases from V and 1 from J, leaving 8 bases between them. Germline CDR1 SSHAT, CDR2 FNYEAQ (reference sequence). CDR3 region: CASSTDRTDTQYF. Written as DNA, the CDR3 is TGTGCCAGCAGTACCGACCGCACAGATACGCAGTATTTT.

As concerns this clonotype: A much more abundant neighbour one base away suggests this may be a read error. This chain joins TRBV5-6 and TRBJ2-3; 13 nucleotides agree with TRBD2. CDR1 and CDR2 from the germline V gene are SGHDT and YYEEEE. The CDR3 length is 15 residues. The CDR3 DNA reads as TGTGCCAGCAGCAGACTAGCGGGGGGCACAAATACGCAGTATTTT. Translation gives CASSRLAGGTNTQYF.

This clonotype was detected many times. The V gene is TRBV12-3 or TRBV12-4, the J gene TRBJ2-7, with 7 bases lining up with TRBD1. Trimming at V came to 5 bases and at J to 4 bases, leaving 5 bases not matched to a gene. This CDR3 comprises 13 residues. CDR3: CASSGTGVYEQYF. In DNA form, the CDR3 reads TGTGCCAGCAGTGGTACAGGGGTATACGAGCAGTACTTC.

This clonotype was observed a handful of times. The chain recombines TRBV5-1 with TRBJ2-2; D not resolved. The CDR3 runs 13 residues. V dropped 5 bases and J dropped 7 bases, with 12 bases sitting between them. The germline CDR1 and CDR2 sequences are SGHRS and YFSETQ. CDR3 DNA: TGCGCCAGCAGAGAAAGGGATAGCGGGGAGCTGTTTTTT. Protein product: CASRERDSGELFF.